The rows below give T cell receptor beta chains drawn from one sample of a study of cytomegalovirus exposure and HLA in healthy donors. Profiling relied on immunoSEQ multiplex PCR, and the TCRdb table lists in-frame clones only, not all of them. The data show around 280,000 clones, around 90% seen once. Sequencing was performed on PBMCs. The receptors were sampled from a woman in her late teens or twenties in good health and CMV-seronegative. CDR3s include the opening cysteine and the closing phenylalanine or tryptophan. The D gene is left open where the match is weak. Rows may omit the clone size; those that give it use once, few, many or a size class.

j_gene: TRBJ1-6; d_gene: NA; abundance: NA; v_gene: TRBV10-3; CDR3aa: CAISESARLSYNSPLHF; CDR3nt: TGTGCCATCAGTGAGTCTGCCAGACTCTCCTATAATTCACCCCTCCACTTT
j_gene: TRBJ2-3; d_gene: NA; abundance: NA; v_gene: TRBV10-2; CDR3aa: CASSTQGADTQYF; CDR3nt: TGCGCCAGCAGTACGCAGGGTGCAGATACGCAGTATTTT
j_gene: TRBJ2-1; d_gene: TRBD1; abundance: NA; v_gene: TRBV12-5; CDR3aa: CASGLIHGTGSYNEQFF; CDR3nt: TGTGCTAGTGGTCTCATCCATGGGACAGGGAGCTACAATGAGCAGTTCTTC
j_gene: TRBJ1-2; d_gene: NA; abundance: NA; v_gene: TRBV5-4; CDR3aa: CASSPEPGSSNYGYTF; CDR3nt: TGTGCCAGCAGCCCAGAACCGGGATCTTCAAACTATGGCTACACCTTC
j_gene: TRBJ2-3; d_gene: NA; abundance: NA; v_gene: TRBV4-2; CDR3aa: CASSQGFSDLRGDTQYF; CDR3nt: TGTGCCAGCAGCCAAGGGTTTAGCGATTTACGGGGAGATACGCAGTATTTT
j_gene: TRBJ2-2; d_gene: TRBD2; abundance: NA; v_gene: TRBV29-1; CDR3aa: CSAETSGLSGELFF; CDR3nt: TGCAGCGCGGAAACTAGCGGTCTGTCCGGGGAGCTGTTTTTT
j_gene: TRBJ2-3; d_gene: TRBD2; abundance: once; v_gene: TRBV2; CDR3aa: CASSEGLAGDTQYF; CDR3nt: TGTGCCAGCAGTGAAGGACTAGCGGGGGATACGCAGTATTTT
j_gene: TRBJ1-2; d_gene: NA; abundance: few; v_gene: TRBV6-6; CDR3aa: CASSYRGGYGYTF; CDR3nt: TGTGCCAGCAGTTACAGGGGGGGCTATGGCTACACCTTC
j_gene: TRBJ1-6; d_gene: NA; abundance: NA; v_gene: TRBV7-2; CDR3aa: CASSPQGTYNSPLHF; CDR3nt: TGTGCCAGCAGCCCCCAGGGGACCTATAATTCACCCCTCCACTTT
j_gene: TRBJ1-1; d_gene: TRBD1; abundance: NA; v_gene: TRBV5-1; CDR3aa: CASSFWRPPRDRGGGTEAFF; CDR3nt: TGCGCCAGCAGCTTTTGGCGACCCCCCCGGGACAGGGGTGGGGGCACTGAAGCTTTCTTT
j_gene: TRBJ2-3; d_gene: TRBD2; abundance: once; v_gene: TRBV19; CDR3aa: CASRPGLAGATGGQYF; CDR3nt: TGTGCCAGTAGACCCGGACTAGCGGGGGCGACAGGGGGGCAGTATTTT
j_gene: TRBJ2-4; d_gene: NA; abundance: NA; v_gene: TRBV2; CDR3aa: CASTEEGYIQYF; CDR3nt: TGTGCCAGCACCGAGGAGGGTTACATTCAGTACTTC
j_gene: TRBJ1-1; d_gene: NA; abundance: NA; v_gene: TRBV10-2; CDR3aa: CASSEDPGTEAFF; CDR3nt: TGCGCCAGCAGTGAAGACCCGGGGACTGAAGCTTTCTTT
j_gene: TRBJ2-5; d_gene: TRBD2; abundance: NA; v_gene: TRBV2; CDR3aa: CASSSSGGAVETQYF; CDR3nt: TGTGCCAGCAGCTCTAGCGGGGGGGCGGTTGAGACCCAGTACTTC
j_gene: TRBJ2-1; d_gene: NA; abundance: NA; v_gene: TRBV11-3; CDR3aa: CASSLKRQEQFF; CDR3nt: TGTGCCAGCAGCTTAAAACGACAGGAGCAGTTCTTC
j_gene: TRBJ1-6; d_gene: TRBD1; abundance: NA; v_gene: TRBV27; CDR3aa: CASGRQGYNSPLHF; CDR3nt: TGTGCCAGCGGAAGACAGGGCTATAATTCCCCCCTCCACTTT
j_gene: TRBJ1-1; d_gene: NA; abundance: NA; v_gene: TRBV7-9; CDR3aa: CASSRLIYQAFF; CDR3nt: TGTGCCAGCAGCCGACTTATATACCAAGCTTTCTTT
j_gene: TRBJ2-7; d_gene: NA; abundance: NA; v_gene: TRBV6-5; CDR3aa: CASSSLSRNSYEQYF; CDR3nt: TGTGCCAGCAGTTCCCTCTCCAGAAACTCCTACGAGCAGTACTTC
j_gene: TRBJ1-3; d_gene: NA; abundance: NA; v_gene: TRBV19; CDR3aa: CASSILSRSSGNTIYF; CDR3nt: TGTGCCAGTAGTATTCTCAGCCGGAGCTCTGGAAACACCATATATTTT
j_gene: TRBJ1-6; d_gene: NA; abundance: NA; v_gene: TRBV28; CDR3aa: CASSSGPPNSPLHF; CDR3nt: TGTGCCAGCAGTTCTGGGCCCCCGAATTCACCCCTCCACTTT